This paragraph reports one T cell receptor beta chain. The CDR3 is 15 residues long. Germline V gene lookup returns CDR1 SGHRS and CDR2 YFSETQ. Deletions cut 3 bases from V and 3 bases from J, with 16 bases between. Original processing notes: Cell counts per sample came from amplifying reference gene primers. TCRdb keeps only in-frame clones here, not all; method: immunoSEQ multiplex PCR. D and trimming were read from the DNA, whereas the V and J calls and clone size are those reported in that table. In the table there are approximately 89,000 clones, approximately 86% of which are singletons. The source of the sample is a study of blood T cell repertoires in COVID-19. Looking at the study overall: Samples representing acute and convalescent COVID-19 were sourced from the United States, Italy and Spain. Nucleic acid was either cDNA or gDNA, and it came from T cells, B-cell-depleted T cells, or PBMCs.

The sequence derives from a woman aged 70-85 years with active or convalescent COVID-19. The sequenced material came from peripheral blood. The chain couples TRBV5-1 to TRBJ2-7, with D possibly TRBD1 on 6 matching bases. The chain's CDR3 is CASSSAGQTHYEQYF. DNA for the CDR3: TGCGCCAGCAGCTCAGCTGGACAGACCCACTACGAGCAGTACTTC. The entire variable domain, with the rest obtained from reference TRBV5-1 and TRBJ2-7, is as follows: KAGVTQTPRYLIKTRGQQVTLSCSPISGHRSVSWYQQTPGQGLQFLFEYFSETQRNKGNFPGRFSGRQFSNSRSEMNVSTLELGDSALYLCASSSAGQTHYEQYFGPGTRLTVT.